Listed here are 10 T cell receptor beta chains from one sample, sequenced in a study of blood T cells in healthy people across ages. With a J-beta primer mix and a sample-barcoded 5' primer, a second PCR ran about 7 to 12 cycles. TCRdb reprocessed the 5' RACE reads with MiXCR, giving one entry per CDR3 protein. The table lists a few hundred thousand distinct CDR3 sequences, about a quarter of them singletons. The data also belong to a second study, concerning T cells of mothers and their children.

Sequenced: blood. These receptors originate from a boy under 10 years old in good health.

The rearrangement uses TRBV10-3 and TRBJ1-3; D may be TRBD1 (6 bases). Germline V gene data show CDR1 as ENHRY and CDR2 as SYGVKD. This CDR3 spans 13 amino acids. V lost 10 bases and J lost 3, with 13 bases in between. CDR3 sequence: CATLQGDGNTIYF. The CDR3 nucleotides read TGTGCCACCCTACAGGGAGATGGAAACACCATATATTTT.

This clonotype showed up many times. The rearrangement links TRBV12-3 or TRBV12-4 to TRBJ1-1; D unclear. The CDR3 extends over 15 amino acids. V was trimmed by 3 bases and J by 1 base, leaving 12 bases between them. CDR3 in DNA: TGTGCCAGCAGTTTCGGTATCCTAACGAACACTGAAGCTTTCTTT. Translation gives CASSFGILTNTEAFF.

This clonotype appeared a few times. The chain couples TRBV13 to TRBJ2-7, with TRBD2 identical over 14 bases. Trimming removed 5 bases from V and 2 bases from J; junction bases left unmatched: 2. Germline CDR1 PRHDT, CDR2 FYEKMQ (reference sequence). The CDR3 has 15 residues. The CDR3 coding sequence is TGTGCCAGCAGCGTGACTAGCGGGAGGGCCTACGAGCAGTACTTC. Translated, it gives CASSVTSGRAYEQYF.

In DNA form, the CDR3 reads TGCGCCAGCAGTGGGCGGGAGAAGCCCAATGAGCAGTTCTTC. Translation gives CASSGREKPNEQFF. The chain joins TRBV10-1 to TRBJ2-1; 7 nucleotides match TRBD2. The germline gives CDR1 WNHNN, CDR2 SYGVQD (reference sequence). This CDR3 has 14 residues. Trimming removed 4 bases from V and 6 bases from J; junction bases left unmatched: 6.

In its sample, this clonotype was seen a few times. CDR3 sequence (DNA): TGTGCCAGCAGCCAAGTGACTAGCGGGAGGACCTACGAGCAGTACTTC. Its translation is CASSQVTSGRTYEQYF. The chain links TRBV3-1 to TRBJ2-7, with 13 positions matching TRBD2. Losses at the gene ends were 1 base for V and 2 bases for J; bases not matched to a gene: 2. The length of the CDR3 is 16 residues. CDR1 and CDR2 (germline): LGHDT, YNNKEL (reference sequence).

V is TRBV5-1 and J is TRBJ2-2; weak D call: TRBD2 (6 bases). The germline V gene encodes CDR1 SGHRS and CDR2 YFSETQ. V was clipped by 4 bases and J by 6 bases, with 28 bases between them. The CDR3 has 19 residues. CDR3 DNA sequence: TGCGCCAGCAGCCTAAGACCCCGGGACTTCAGCCGGGATCCCGGGGAGCTGTTTTTT. It translates to CASSLRPRDFSRDPGELFF.

The chain has TRBV28 and TRBJ2-5; D unresolved. Germline CDR1 reads MDHEN; CDR2 reads SYDVKM. CDR3 length equals 14 residues. V lost 4 bases, J lost 4 bases, and 13 bases lay in between. CDR3 amino acids: CASSSLARRETQYF. The CDR3 nucleotides are TGTGCCAGCAGTTCATTGGCCCGTAGAGAGACCCAGTACTTC.

This sequence joins TRBV7-9 and TRBJ2-7; 16 bases are a match to TRBD2. Gene TRBJ2-1 matches the end of the DNA better, so the J call may be wrong. CDR3 length: 18 residues. Germline lookup yields CDR1 SEHNR and CDR2 FQNEAQ (reference sequence). CDR3 coding DNA: TGTGCCAGCAGCAATCCCGGGACTAGCGGGAGGGGCTACAATGAGCAGTTCTTC. Translated: CASSNPGTSGRGYNEQFF.

This clonotype has a handful of counts. The V gene is TRBV5-1, the J gene TRBJ2-1; 8 nucleotides agree with TRBD2. V lost 4 bases to trimming and J lost 6 bases; unmatched junction nucleotides: 9. CDR3 length: 15 residues. The germline V gene has CDR1 SGHRS and CDR2 YFSETQ. This chain's CDR3 is CASSISGVRINEQFF. The CDR3, as DNA: TGCGCCAGCAGCATTAGCGGGGTAAGAATCAATGAGCAGTTCTTC.

This chain connects TRBV20-1 to TRBJ2-5, with TRBD2 matching 12 bases. Unmatched junction bases numbered 16, after V lost 3 bases and J lost 2 bases. Germline lookup yields CDR1 DFQATT and CDR2 SNEGSKA (reference sequence). CDR3 length: 19 residues. CDR3 bases: TGCAGTGCTAGCTTCCTAGCGGGGGGGCCGGGTTCCTTACAAGAGACCCAGTACTTC. This encodes CSASFLAGGPGSLQETQYF.